Shown below are 30 T cell receptor beta chains from a single sample sequenced in a study of blood T cells in healthy people across ages (dated by TCRdb to the mid-2010s). The method behind the library was 5' RACE. Reads for this sample came from an Illumina HiSeq 2500. A second PCR of roughly 6 to 11 cycles was run with a J-beta primer mix and a sample-barcoded 5' primer. TCRdb passed the public sequencing reads through fastp at Q25 and MiXCR, retaining productive beta sequences. Records with the same CDR3 protein are collapsed into one entry carrying the most frequent genes and DNA. Recorded for this sample are fewer than 900,000 distinct CDR3 sequences; 45% to 50% of them occurred a single time. The ten most abundant clones make up roughly 31% of the sample. The sample comprised blood. These receptors originate from a woman aged 55-70 years in good health.

The V gene is TRBV7-9, the J gene TRBJ2-5; 7 bases map to TRBD2. The CDR3 sequence is 14 residues long. The germline V gene encodes CDR1 SEHNR and CDR2 FQNEAQ (reference sequence). V shed 5 bases, J shed 1 base, and the junction held 4 bases outside the gene matches. Written as DNA, the CDR3 is TGTGCCAGCAGCCCGACTAGCAGCCAAGAGACCCAGTACTTC. Its protein is CASSPTSSQETQYF.

This clonotype was seen repeatedly, ten times or more. This sequence joins TRBV20-1 and TRBJ2-5; unclear D gene. The CDR3 totals 11 residues. Between the trimmed V and J ends, which lost 5 bases and 11 bases, there was a span of 15 bases. The germline V gene encodes CDR1 DFQATT and CDR2 SNEGSKA (reference sequence). The CDR3 coding sequence is TGCAGTGCTTCAACCGGTTTAGAGCAGTACTTC. Amino acid sequence: CSASTGLEQYF.

The chain combines TRBV28 with TRBJ2-4, with D possibly TRBD2 on 5 matching bases. Germline CDR1 MDHEN, CDR2 SYDVKM. V lost 3 bases and J lost 13, with 25 bases in between. The CDR3 spans 16 residues. The CDR3 nucleotides are TGTGCCAGCAGTTTTGCCCCAGGAGGAGGATCCTTGGGGCAGTACTTC. This translates into CASSFAPGGGSLGQYF.

J is TRBJ1-2 and V is TRBV6-1; 7 bases agree with TRBD1. Germline loops: CDR1 MNHNS, CDR2 SASEGT. After removal of 4 bases from V and 5 bases from J, the junction contained 7 bases not matched to a gene. CDR3 length: 14 amino acids. The CDR3 DNA sequence: TGTGCCAGCAGTGTCCAGACAGGGCAGTATGGCTACACCTTC. It translates to CASSVQTGQYGYTF.

The chain carries TRBV6-6 and TRBJ2-5; D gene uncertain. The J call may be incorrect, as the DNA end agrees better with TRBJ2-7. The CDR3 covers 13 residues. From germline, CDR1 is MNHNY and CDR2 SVGAGI (reference sequence). Written as DNA, the CDR3 is TGTGCCAGCAGGCTCCCGGACGTCTACGAGCAGTACTTC. The encoded protein is CASRLPDVYEQYF.

This clonotype has a handful of counts. The chain combines TRBV7-2 with TRBJ2-1; TRBD2 is a possible D gene (6 bases). The CDR3 runs 16 residues. V dropped 2 bases and J dropped 0 bases, with 11 bases sitting between them. Germline-derived CDR1 and CDR2 are SGHTA and FQGNSA. The DNA for the CDR3 is TGTGCCAGCAGCTTATCTCTAGCGAGCTCCTACAATGAGCAGTTCTTC. Translated: CASSLSLASSYNEQFF.

On this clonotype itself: A read error may explain this, as a much larger clone is one base away. This chain joins TRBV4-2 and TRBJ2-5; 12 bases are shared with TRBD2. This CDR3 spans 15 amino acids. The junction had 11 bases not matched to a gene; V was cut back by 4 bases and J by 11 bases. The germline CDR1 and CDR2 sequences are LGHNA and YNFKEQ. This chain's CDR3 is CASSRLAGDKGEQYF. The CDR3 region has the DNA TGTGCCAGCAGCCGACTAGCGGGAGATAAGGGTGAGCAGTACTTC.

The J gene is TRBJ1-2, the V gene TRBV12-3 or TRBV12-4, with D maybe TRBD1 (5 bases). The germline V and J ends were trimmed by 1 base and 7 bases, with 13 bases remaining between them. CDR3 length: 14 residues. The CDR3 here is CASSLEWGASGYTF. The DNA for the CDR3 is TGTGCCAGCAGTTTAGAGTGGGGCGCAAGTGGCTACACCTTC.

This clonotype was seen a handful of times. V gene TRBV7-9 combines with J gene TRBJ2-6; D might be TRBD2 (5 bases). This CDR3 has 15 residues. Germline V gene sequence: CDR1 SEHNR, CDR2 FQNEAQ (reference sequence). The germline V and J ends were trimmed by 3 bases and 4 bases, with 10 bases remaining between them. CDR3 nucleotide sequence: TGTGCCAGCAGCTTCCAGACGGGGGGGGCCAACGTCCTGACTTTC. Protein sequence: CASSFQTGGANVLTF.

The genes are TRBV27 and TRBJ2-2, with D possibly being TRBD1 or TRBD2 (5 bases each). Looked up from germline, CDR1 is MNHEY and CDR2 is SMNVEV (reference sequence). The V and J ends lost 4 bases and 7 bases respectively, with 13 bases between them. The CDR3 consists of 14 residues. The CDR3 spells CASSSLQGRGELFF. CDR3 coding DNA: TGTGCCAGCAGTTCGCTGCAGGGACGCGGGGAGCTGTTTTTT.

This clonotype was observed a handful of times. This sequence joins TRBV9 and TRBJ2-6; no clear D. The CDR3 contains 18 residues. Germline V gene data show CDR1 as SGDLS and CDR2 as YYNGEE. V gave up 0 bases and J gave up 0 bases, with 13 bases separating them. The CDR3 DNA reads TGTGCCAGCAGCGTAGAGGGAAAACTCGTCTCTGGGGCCAACGTCCTGACTTTC. It is translated as CASSVEGKLVSGANVLTF.

The sample holds a few counts of this clonotype. The chain is built from TRBV29-1 and TRBJ2-3; D possibly uses TRBD1 or TRBD2 (5 bases each). CDR1 and CDR2 from the germline V gene are SQVTM and ANQGSEA. The CDR3 contains 15 residues. CDR3 protein: CVVRYGDGNTDTQYF. Here the CDR3 DNA reads TGCGTCGTTAGGTACGGGGACGGAAACACAGATACGCAGTATTTT.

This clonotype was recorded a few times. The chain is built from TRBV7-2 and TRBJ2-7, with D unclear. The CDR3 spans 14 residues. The V gene's germline CDR1 is SGHTA and CDR2 FQGNSA. The ends were cut back, 3 bases at V and 0 bases at J, with 9 bases in the middle. The chain's CDR3 is CASSLESSSYEQYF. The CDR3 bases are TGTGCCAGCAGCTTGGAATCTAGCTCCTACGAGCAGTACTTC. The variable domain in full, completed from reference TRBV7-2 and TRBJ2-7, reads GAGVSQSPSNKVTEKGKDVELRCDPISGHTALYWYRQSLGQGLEFLIYFQGNSAPDKSGLPSDRFSAERTGGSVSTLTIQRTQQEDSAVYLCASSLESSSYEQYFGPGTRLTVT.

This clonotype was seen more than once but under ten times. The genes are TRBV4-3 and TRBJ2-3, with TRBD2 matching 9 bases. V shed 4 bases, J shed 5 bases, and the junction held 4 bases outside the gene matches. CDR3 length: 14 amino acids. Germline lookup yields CDR1 LGHNA and CDR2 YSLEER. CDR3 nucleotide sequence: TGCGCCAGCAGCCGGACTAGCGCCGTAGATACGCAGTATTTT. Translation gives CASSRTSAVDTQYF.

The chain has TRBV7-2 and TRBJ2-5; D possibly matches TRBD1 or TRBD2 (5 bases each). Trimming removed 5 bases from V and 0 bases from J, with 7 bases in between. The CDR3 is 13 residues long. Looked up from germline, CDR1 is SGHTA and CDR2 is FQGNSA. The CDR3 protein is CASSRGNQETQYF. CDR3 bases: TGTGCCAGCAGCCGGGGCAACCAAGAGACCCAGTACTTC.

This clonotype has just a few counts. The V gene is TRBV6-5, the J gene TRBJ2-6; the D is unclear. Germline CDR1 reads MNHEY; CDR2 reads SVGAGI. The CDR3 loop spans 18 amino acids. V lost 0 bases, J lost 2 bases, and 14 bases lay in between. The CDR3 DNA is TGTGCCAGCAGTTACTCGTGGGGATTCGCTACTGGGGCCAACGTCCTGACTTTC. This codes for CASSYSWGFATGANVLTF.

This clonotype occurred a few times. V and J are TRBV7-2 and TRBJ2-1; D tentatively fits TRBD1 or TRBD2 (6 bases each). Trimming took off 5 bases at V and 6 bases at J, with 14 bases between the two ends. CDR1 and CDR2 from the germline V gene are SGHTA and FQGNSA. The CDR3 has 14 residues. The CDR3 spells CASSGGRTSNEQFF. Here the CDR3 DNA reads TGTGCCAGCAGCGGGGGGCGCACTAGCAATGAGCAGTTCTTC. The entire variable domain, with the rest obtained from reference TRBV7-2 and TRBJ2-1, is as follows: GAGVSQSPSNKVTEKGKDVELRCDPISGHTALYWYRQSLGQGLEFLIYFQGNSAPDKSGLPSDRFSAERTGGSVSTLTIQRTQQEDSAVYLCASSGGRTSNEQFFGPGTRLTVL.

This clonotype was seen ten or more times. V usage is TRBV5-1 and J usage is TRBJ2-5, with D possibly being TRBD1 (6 bases). This CDR3 contains 14 residues. Trimming removed 2 bases from V and 5 bases from J, with 13 bases in between. Germline V gene lookup returns CDR1 SGHRS and CDR2 YFSETQ. CDR3 in amino acids: CASSFVQGGETQYF. Written as DNA, the CDR3 is TGCGCCAGCAGCTTCGTACAGGGCGGCGAGACCCAGTACTTC. Full variable domain (rest looked up from reference TRBV5-1 and TRBJ2-5): KAGVTQTPRYLIKTRGQQVTLSCSPISGHRSVSWYQQTPGQGLQFLFEYFSETQRNKGNFPGRFSGRQFSNSRSEMNVSTLELGDSALYLCASSFVQGGETQYFGPGTRLLVL.

In its sample, this clonotype was seen a few times. The rearrangement uses TRBV15 and TRBJ2-1; weak D call: TRBD2 (6 bases). CDR1 is LNHNV, CDR2 YYDKDF, per germline (reference sequence). The CDR3 extends over 16 amino acids. V was cut by 5 bases and J by 2 bases, with 16 bases left in between. CDR3 residues: CATSLGGLGPYNEQFF. In DNA form, the CDR3 reads TGTGCCACCAGCCTAGGAGGGCTAGGGCCCTACAATGAGCAGTTCTTC.

This clonotype was detected only a few times. The CDR3 sequence is CASSPWTSGTDNEQFF. The CDR3 nucleotides are TGTGCCAGCAGCCCCTGGACTAGCGGGACTGACAATGAGCAGTTCTTC. V usage is TRBV7-6 and J usage is TRBJ2-1; 12 bases align to TRBD2. CDR1 SGHVS and CDR2 FNYEAQ come from the germline V gene. The CDR3 covers 16 residues. V shed 5 bases and J 5 bases; nucleotides not matched to a gene: 7.

Only a few counts were recorded for this clonotype. This chain links TRBV5-1 with TRBJ2-3, with 10 nucleotides matching TRBD2. The CDR3 contains 16 residues. Germline V gene sequence: CDR1 SGHRS, CDR2 YFSETQ. V lost 3 bases to trimming and J lost 0 bases; unmatched junction nucleotides: 4. The CDR3 spells CASSSPTSGSTDTQYF. CDR3 sequence (DNA): TGCGCCAGCAGCTCCCCGACTAGCGGGAGCACAGATACGCAGTATTTT.

The table lists this clonotype with a few counts. The chain joins TRBV7-3 to TRBJ2-2; 10 nucleotides match TRBD2. CDR1 and CDR2 from the germline V gene are SGHTA and FQGTGA. V was pared by 3 bases and J by 0 bases, with 4 bases of the junction left unmatched. The CDR3 consists of 17 residues. The CDR3 region is CASSFLLAGANTGELFF. The CDR3 region has the DNA TGTGCCAGCAGCTTTCTGCTAGCGGGAGCGAACACCGGGGAGCTGTTTTTT.

This chain uses TRBV7-9 with TRBJ1-4; no reliable D call. The V end lost 1 base, the J end lost 5 bases, and 14 bases lay between the germline ends. Germline CDR1 and CDR2: SEHNR and FQNEAQ (reference sequence). The CDR3 covers 16 residues. Written as DNA, the CDR3 is TGTGCCAGCAGCTTAGTTCGACCGAGGTCCAATGAAAAACTGTTTTTT. This sequence encodes CASSLVRPRSNEKLFF.

This clonotype was seen ten or more times. The CDR3 coding sequence is TGCAGCGTTTGGACGGTCAACTATGGCTACACCTTC. The encoded protein is CSVWTVNYGYTF. The gene calls are TRBV29-1 and TRBJ1-2; D uncertain. CDR1 is SQVTM and CDR2 is ANQGSEA in the germline V gene. The CDR3 is 12 amino acids. V dropped 5 bases and J dropped 2 bases, with 9 bases sitting between them.

V and J are TRBV20-1 and TRBJ2-7; 9 bases are a match to TRBD2. CDR3 length: 17 amino acids. The trim removed 0 bases at V and 0 bases at J, leaving 9 bases unmatched. Germline CDR1 and CDR2: DFQATT and SNEGSKA (reference sequence). In DNA, the CDR3 is TGCAGTGCTAGAGATCCCCTAGCGGGACCGAGCTCCTACGAGCAGTACTTC. Translating gives CSARDPLAGPSSYEQYF.

This chain uses TRBV9 with TRBJ2-1; D is ambiguous. The DNA end lines up better with TRBJ2-7; the J call may be wrong. The CDR3 runs to 14 residues. Germline assignment: CDR1 SGDLS and CDR2 YYNGEE. CDR3 sequence: CASSRTQLYNEQYF. The CDR3 DNA sequence: TGTGCCAGCAGCCGAACGCAACTCTACAATGAGCAGTACTTC.

The chain employs TRBV6-1 and TRBJ1-4; D ambiguous. V shed 7 bases and J shed 7 bases, with 19 bases lying between them. The CDR3 covers 15 residues. Per germline, CDR1 MNHNS and CDR2 SASEGT. The CDR3 sequence: CASNRHSRSGEKLFF. The CDR3 DNA reads TGTGCCAGCAACAGACATAGCCGATCGGGTGAAAAACTGTTTTTT.

This clonotype was seen more than once but under ten times. The rearrangement joins TRBV7-3 to TRBJ1-1; TRBD1 is a possible D gene (5 bases). Trimming left V 2 bases short and J 6 bases short, with 13 bases between. The germline V gene has CDR1 SGHTA and CDR2 FQGTGA. The CDR3 is 14 residues long. CDR3 sequence reads: CASSLWGSTSEAFF. DNA of the CDR3: TGTGCCAGCAGCTTATGGGGGTCAACCTCTGAAGCTTTCTTT.

The chain is built from TRBV15 and TRBJ2-1, with TRBD1 matching 8 bases. The CDR3 runs 14 residues. Germline CDR1 and CDR2: LNHNV and YYDKDF (reference sequence). V trimming: 1 base; J trimming: 7 bases; junction bases outside the gene matches: 3. The CDR3 DNA reads TGTGCCACCAGCAGAGGACAGGGGTTGAATGAGCAGTTCTTC. Amino acid sequence: CATSRGQGLNEQFF.

The chain has TRBV20-1 and TRBJ2-5, with TRBD1 matching over 7 bases. Near its end, the DNA agrees better with TRBJ2-7, so the J call may be wrong. The CDR3 loop spans 12 amino acids. The germline gives CDR1 DFQATT, CDR2 SNEGSKA (reference sequence). The CDR3 sequence: CSARDRMYEQYF. The CDR3 region has the DNA TGCAGTGCTAGGGACAGGATGTACGAGCAGTACTTC.